The entry below gives a single T cell receptor (beta chain) sequence along with its context. The use of a sample-barcoded 5' primer and a J-beta primer mix characterized a second PCR of roughly 6 to 11 cycles. TCRdb re-called the 5' RACE reads with MiXCR, one entry per CDR3 protein. This table holds 650,000 to 1,000,000 distinct CDR3 sequences, under 40% found once. A minimum of 6 micrograms of total RNA was extracted per sample. The CDR3 has 15 amino acids. Trimming took 4 bases from V and 5 from J; bases not matched to a gene: 9. Germline-derived CDR1 and CDR2 are SGHRS and YFSETQ. The data originate from a study of blood T cells in healthy people across ages.

Material: blood. The sequence was collected from a man between 18 and 35 years old in good health. The chain links TRBV5-1 to TRBJ1-2; TRBD1 aligns across 9 bases. CDR3 coding DNA: TGCGCCAGCAGCCTAAGACAGGGGGGAATATATGGCTACACCTTC. Translation: CASSLRQGGIYGYTF.